This T cell receptor (beta chain) was sequenced for a study of identifying expanded T cells in peripheral blood. Collection occurred without any documented infections or immune events in donors. This clone was seen a single time. Its antigen remains unknown. Profiled with immunoSEQ multiplex PCR; TCRdb holds only in-frame clones, not every one. There are some 130,000 clones in the sample; around 88% occur only once, and roughly 7.9% lies in the top ten. The V gene end was trimmed by 3 bases and the J gene end by 3 bases; junction bases not matched to a gene: 4. The germline gives CDR1 SEHNR, CDR2 FQNEAQ (reference sequence). The CDR3 runs 14 residues. General study points: Two-week clone count variance significantly increased as total template count grew. Over two and four weeks, about 15 and 19 clones changed, versus around 1.3 between replicates.

The sequence derives from a person aged 18 to 70 in good health. The rearrangement uses TRBV7-9 and TRBJ1-1; TRBD1 matches 7 bases. The sample comprised blood. The CDR3 reads CASSLGQGDTEAFF. CDR3 in DNA: TGTGCCAGCAGCTTGGGGCAGGGGGACACTGAAGCTTTCTTT.